This is a list of T cell receptor beta chains from one sample in a study of blood T cell repertoires in COVID-19. Sequencing used immunoSEQ multiplex PCR; TCRdb keeps in-frame clones, though not all of them. The table lists around 260,000 clones, roughly 85% of them singletons. Source material: peripheral blood. Source of these receptors: a woman aged 25-40 years with active or convalescent COVID-19. Both conserved end residues are part of each CDR3. Fields, in order: V gene, D gene, clone size, J gene, CDR3 protein, CDR3 DNA. The D gene is left open where the match is weak. Only some rows state a clone size, as once, few, many or a class for expanded clones.

V gene: TRBV19; D gene: TRBD1; clone size: -; J gene: TRBJ1-2; CDR3 protein: CASSRQGDGYTF; CDR3 DNA: TGTGCCAGTAGTAGACAGGGCGATGGCTACACCTTC
V gene: TRBV10-3; D gene: -; clone size: -; J gene: TRBJ1-6; CDR3 protein: CAISDPMQGTAYNSPLHF; CDR3 DNA: TGTGCCATCAGTGACCCAATGCAGGGAACCGCCTATAATTCACCCCTCCACTTT
V gene: TRBV28; D gene: TRBD2; clone size: -; J gene: TRBJ2-7; CDR3 protein: CASQPGGEEIYEQYF; CDR3 DNA: TGTGCCAGCCAACCCGGGGGGGAAGAGATCTACGAGCAGTACTTC
V gene: TRBV3-1/TRBV3-2; D gene: TRBD1; clone size: -; J gene: TRBJ1-2; CDR3 protein: CASSQKGQFSGYTF; CDR3 DNA: TGTGCCAGCAGCCAGAAGGGACAGTTCTCCGGCTACACCTTC
V gene: TRBV6-5; D gene: TRBD1; clone size: -; J gene: TRBJ2-1; CDR3 protein: CASSSGTGSYNEQFF; CDR3 DNA: TGTGCCAGCAGTTCGGGGACAGGGTCCTACAATGAGCAGTTCTTC
V gene: TRBV6-6; D gene: -; clone size: once; J gene: TRBJ1-2; CDR3 protein: CKSNMGTSGMGYTF; CDR3 DNA: TGTAAATCGAACATGGGGACATCCGGGATGGGCTACACCTTC
V gene: TRBV19; D gene: -; clone size: -; J gene: TRBJ1-1; CDR3 protein: CASSIRLNTEAFF; CDR3 DNA: TGTGCCAGTAGTATCAGGTTGAACACTGAAGCTTTCTTT
V gene: TRBV6-5; D gene: -; clone size: -; J gene: TRBJ2-2; CDR3 protein: CASGRQTDTGELFF; CDR3 DNA: TGTGCCAGCGGAAGACAGACCGATACCGGGGAGCTGTTTTTT
V gene: TRBV15; D gene: -; clone size: -; J gene: TRBJ1-3; CDR3 protein: CATSPWGRDSGNTIYF; CDR3 DNA: TGTGCCACCAGCCCTTGGGGCAGGGACTCTGGAAACACCATATATTTT
V gene: TRBV12-3/TRBV12-4; D gene: -; clone size: -; J gene: TRBJ1-6; CDR3 protein: CASSAGNSPLHF; CDR3 DNA: TGTGCCAGCAGTGCAGGGAATTCACCCCTCCACTTT
V gene: TRBV7-3; D gene: -; clone size: -; J gene: TRBJ1-6; CDR3 protein: CASSYGGTNSPLHF; CDR3 DNA: TGTGCCAGCAGCTATGGGGGGACCAATTCACCCCTCCACTTT
V gene: TRBV7-6; D gene: -; clone size: -; J gene: TRBJ2-3; CDR3 protein: CASSLVGGAGDTQYF; CDR3 DNA: TGTGCCAGCAGCTTAGTTGGAGGGGCCGGAGATACGCAGTATTTT
V gene: TRBV6-6; D gene: -; clone size: -; J gene: TRBJ1-6; CDR3 protein: CASGSRNSPLHF; CDR3 DNA: TGTGCCAGCGGTAGCCGTAATTCACCCCTCCACTTT
V gene: TRBV7-2; D gene: TRBD2; clone size: -; J gene: TRBJ2-5; CDR3 protein: CASSLPSPGGTQYF; CDR3 DNA: TGTGCCAGCAGTCTTCCAAGCCCGGGGGGGACCCAGTACTTC
V gene: TRBV9; D gene: -; clone size: -; J gene: TRBJ1-2; CDR3 protein: CASSVAGRGAEGYTF; CDR3 DNA: TGTGCCAGCAGCGTAGCTGGCAGGGGCGCGGAGGGCTACACCTTC
V gene: TRBV12-3/TRBV12-4; D gene: TRBD1; clone size: -; J gene: TRBJ1-2; CDR3 protein: CASSLQGAYGYTF; CDR3 DNA: TGTGCCAGCAGTCTACAGGGGGCTTATGGCTACACCTTC
V gene: TRBV27; D gene: TRBD2; clone size: -; J gene: TRBJ2-3; CDR3 protein: CASSPTPLATQYF; CDR3 DNA: TGTGCCAGCAGTCCGACGCCACTAGCGACGCAGTATTTT
V gene: TRBV19; D gene: -; clone size: -; J gene: TRBJ1-6; CDR3 protein: CASSIGGLGPSPLHF; CDR3 DNA: TGTGCCAGTAGTATTGGGGGCCTCGGCCCTTCACCCCTCCACTTT
V gene: TRBV6-2/TRBV6-3; D gene: TRBD1; clone size: -; J gene: TRBJ2-7; CDR3 protein: CASSKATGTTYEQYF; CDR3 DNA: TGTGCCAGCAGTAAGGCGACAGGGACGACCTACGAGCAGTACTTC
V gene: TRBV5-8; D gene: TRBD1; clone size: -; J gene: TRBJ1-5; CDR3 protein: CASSFGQGVYQPQHF; CDR3 DNA: TGTGCCAGCAGCTTCGGACAGGGAGTATACCAGCCCCAGCATTTT
V gene: TRBV5-4; D gene: TRBD1; clone size: -; J gene: TRBJ2-7; CDR3 protein: CASSLGDRDSYEQYF; CDR3 DNA: TGTGCCAGCAGCTTGGGGGACAGGGACTCCTACGAGCAGTACTTC
V gene: TRBV6-1; D gene: -; clone size: -; J gene: TRBJ1-6; CDR3 protein: CASSRQVSPLHF; CDR3 DNA: TGTGCCAGCAGCCGCCAGGTTTCACCCCTCCACTTT
V gene: TRBV19; D gene: TRBD1; clone size: -; J gene: TRBJ1-2; CDR3 protein: CASSMSGGEHYGYTF; CDR3 DNA: TGTGCCAGTAGTATGTCAGGGGGCGAACACTATGGCTACACCTTC
V gene: TRBV27; D gene: -; clone size: -; J gene: TRBJ1-2; CDR3 protein: CASSREGTYGYTF; CDR3 DNA: TGTGCCAGCTCAAGGGAGGGAACCTATGGCTACACCTTC
V gene: TRBV7-2; D gene: TRBD1; clone size: few; J gene: TRBJ1-2; CDR3 protein: CASSQDRGSEDGYTF; CDR3 DNA: TGTGCCAGCAGCCAGGACAGGGGATCAGAGGATGGCTACACCTTC
V gene: TRBV28; D gene: -; clone size: -; J gene: TRBJ1-4; CDR3 protein: CASSLRDSPTEKLFF; CDR3 DNA: TGTGCCAGCAGTTTACGGGACTCGCCCACAGAAAAACTGTTTTTT
V gene: TRBV6-6; D gene: -; clone size: -; J gene: TRBJ2-5; CDR3 protein: CASSYAGNQETQYF; CDR3 DNA: TGTGCCAGCAGTTACGCAGGGAACCAAGAGACCCAGTACTTC
V gene: TRBV14; D gene: -; clone size: -; J gene: TRBJ2-2; CDR3 protein: CASSLPISSGYRGAVF; CDR3 DNA: TGTGCCAGCAGCCTTCCCATTTCTTCGGGCTACCGGGGAGCTGTTTTT
V gene: TRBV6-6; D gene: -; clone size: -; J gene: TRBJ1-2; CDR3 protein: CASSSPQGYYGYTF; CDR3 DNA: TGTGCCAGCAGTTCCCCACAGGGTTACTATGGCTACACCTTC